This T cell receptor (beta chain) comes out of a study of CD8+ T cells in alopecia areata. About the research overall: The share of scalp area affected provided the severity score for treated patients. Overall study results and limits: Alphabeta T cells residing in normal skin are also sequenced in scalp samples.

Treatment: oral pan-JAK inhibitor, 5-10 mg twice daily. Specimens obtained from alopecia areata patients comprised lesional scalp punch biopsies and peripheral blood. Per germline, CDR1 GTSNPN and CDR2 SVGIG (reference sequence). Trimming left V 5 bases short and J 8 bases short, with 15 bases between. This CDR3 is built from 12 residues. This clone was picked up one time. The antigen is undetermined. Extracted RNA was reverse transcribed, and the resulting cDNA served as sequencing template. Some clones are missing from TCRdb's copy, which holds only in-frame ones; the method was immunoSEQ multiplex PCR. The sample includes about 120,000 clones, roughly 55% of them seen just once.

Sequenced material: CD8+ T cells sorted from blood, taken at week 24, from a patient treated with tofacitinib. The receptor was isolated from a human donor with alopecia areata. V usage is TRBV30 and J usage is TRBJ1-2; D gene ambiguous. The CDR3, as DNA: TGTGCCTGGGCGGACGGATCTCAGGGCTACACCTTC. Protein: CAWADGSQGYTF.